This is a list of T cell receptor beta chains from one sample in a study of CXCR3-negative and CXCR3-positive naive CD8 T cells. With the 5' RACE reads reprocessed, TCRdb shows one record per CDR3 protein and no DNA. The table lists tens of thousands of distinct CDR3 sequences. Sequences were obtained from naive CXCR3+ CD8+ T cells from blood. The receptors here all came from a human donor in good health. Some clones in this sample may be carry-over from other donors' samples. Both conserved end residues are part of each CDR3. Some rows have no size entry. The others give once, few or many, or a class for an expanded clone.

TRBV19	TRBJ2-1	-	CASSIGAGGGGEQFF
TRBV9	TRBJ2-3	-	CASSGGASTDTQYF
TRBV20-1	TRBJ1-5	-	CSARDLHSNQPQHF
TRBV28	TRBJ2-7	-	CASSPRDRGLGSEQYF
TRBV7-6	TRBJ1-2	-	CASSSPSTTVYGYTF
TRBV12-3/TRBV12-4	TRBJ2-3	-	CASSLEDPDTQYF
TRBV20-1	TRBJ2-7	medium-sized	CSARSDREYEQYF
TRBV5-1	TRBJ2-7	-	CASSEDSESYEQYF
TRBV6-5	TRBJ2-3	-	CASSSNLPGLITDTQYF
TRBV15	TRBJ2-7	-	CATSTRTGTGNPYEQYF
TRBV29-1	TRBJ2-7	-	CSVEDTEREQYF
TRBV25-1	TRBJ1-4	-	CASSEYWGPNEKLFF
TRBV7-9	TRBJ2-5	-	CASSFESSRETQYF
TRBV28	TRBJ1-2	-	CASSPSGPSGYGYTF
TRBV5-5	TRBJ2-1	-	CASSIDRAPEQFF
TRBV7-2	TRBJ2-7	-	CASASWRSSYEQYF
TRBV11-2	TRBJ2-3	-	CASSSISGGIPDTQYF
TRBV20-1	TRBJ1-5	-	CSARDLQGLDQPQHF
TRBV29-1	TRBJ1-5	-	CSVGEGPNQPQHF
TRBV20-1	TRBJ1-1	-	CSAPGGTEAFF
TRBV7-9	TRBJ2-1	-	CASSSQDTAYNEQFF
TRBV7-9	TRBJ2-1	-	CASSSINEQFF
TRBV7-9	TRBJ2-7	medium-sized	CASSLEQYEQYF
TRBV13	TRBJ2-7	-	CASSLRASGNQAYEQYF
TRBV6-1	TRBJ1-1	-	CASSEWGLNTEAFF
TRBV6-2/TRBV6-3	TRBJ2-1	-	CASGPLGVAVYNEQFF
TRBV28	TRBJ2-4	-	CASIGTGPLGAKNIQYF
TRBV6-6	TRBJ2-7	-	CASSRQEGYEQYF
TRBV7-8	TRBJ1-4	-	CASSLEPGSTNEKLFF
TRBV29-1	TRBJ2-1	-	CSVAGEHEQFF
TRBV11-2	TRBJ2-4	-	CASSLGELAKNIQYF
TRBV10-3	TRBJ2-7	-	CAISESVITGAYEQYF
TRBV7-9	TRBJ2-7	-	CASSARDRYEQYF
TRBV19	TRBJ2-7	-	CASRPGSSYEQYF
TRBV2	TRBJ2-7	-	CASVPGQGGSEQYF
TRBV29-1	TRBJ2-1	-	CSVVATSGGSTSSYNEQFF
TRBV20-1	TRBJ2-7	-	CSARVGSYEQYF
TRBV7-9	TRBJ1-1	-	CASSFQGVYTEAFF
TRBV6-5	TRBJ2-5	-	CASSYSERGPQETQYF
TRBV28	TRBJ1-2	-	CASNDPGAPGRIYGGYTF
TRBV7-7	TRBJ2-1	-	CASSLAPVFGHNEQFF
TRBV15	TRBJ2-5	-	CATSRPSSRLEETQYF
TRBV3-1	TRBJ2-5	-	CASSRSGGTQETQYF
TRBV10-3	TRBJ2-3	-	CAIKMTSGSSDTQYF
TRBV7-7	TRBJ2-7	-	CASSQEIGSSYEQYF
TRBV4-3	TRBJ1-4	-	CASSQGSKVMYEKLFF
TRBV14	TRBJ2-7	-	CASSQDRSRPYEQYF
TRBV7-2	TRBJ2-5	-	CASSLALQVQETQYF
TRBV5-1	TRBJ2-7	-	CASSPVDRAYEQYF
TRBV29-1	TRBJ1-1	-	CSSGGSGYTEAFF
TRBV29-1	TRBJ2-3	-	CSVRLAGDIRDTQYF
TRBV28	TRBJ1-4	-	CASSSRFGGTNEKLFF
TRBV7-9	TRBJ1-2	-	CASSLGLGAGYTF